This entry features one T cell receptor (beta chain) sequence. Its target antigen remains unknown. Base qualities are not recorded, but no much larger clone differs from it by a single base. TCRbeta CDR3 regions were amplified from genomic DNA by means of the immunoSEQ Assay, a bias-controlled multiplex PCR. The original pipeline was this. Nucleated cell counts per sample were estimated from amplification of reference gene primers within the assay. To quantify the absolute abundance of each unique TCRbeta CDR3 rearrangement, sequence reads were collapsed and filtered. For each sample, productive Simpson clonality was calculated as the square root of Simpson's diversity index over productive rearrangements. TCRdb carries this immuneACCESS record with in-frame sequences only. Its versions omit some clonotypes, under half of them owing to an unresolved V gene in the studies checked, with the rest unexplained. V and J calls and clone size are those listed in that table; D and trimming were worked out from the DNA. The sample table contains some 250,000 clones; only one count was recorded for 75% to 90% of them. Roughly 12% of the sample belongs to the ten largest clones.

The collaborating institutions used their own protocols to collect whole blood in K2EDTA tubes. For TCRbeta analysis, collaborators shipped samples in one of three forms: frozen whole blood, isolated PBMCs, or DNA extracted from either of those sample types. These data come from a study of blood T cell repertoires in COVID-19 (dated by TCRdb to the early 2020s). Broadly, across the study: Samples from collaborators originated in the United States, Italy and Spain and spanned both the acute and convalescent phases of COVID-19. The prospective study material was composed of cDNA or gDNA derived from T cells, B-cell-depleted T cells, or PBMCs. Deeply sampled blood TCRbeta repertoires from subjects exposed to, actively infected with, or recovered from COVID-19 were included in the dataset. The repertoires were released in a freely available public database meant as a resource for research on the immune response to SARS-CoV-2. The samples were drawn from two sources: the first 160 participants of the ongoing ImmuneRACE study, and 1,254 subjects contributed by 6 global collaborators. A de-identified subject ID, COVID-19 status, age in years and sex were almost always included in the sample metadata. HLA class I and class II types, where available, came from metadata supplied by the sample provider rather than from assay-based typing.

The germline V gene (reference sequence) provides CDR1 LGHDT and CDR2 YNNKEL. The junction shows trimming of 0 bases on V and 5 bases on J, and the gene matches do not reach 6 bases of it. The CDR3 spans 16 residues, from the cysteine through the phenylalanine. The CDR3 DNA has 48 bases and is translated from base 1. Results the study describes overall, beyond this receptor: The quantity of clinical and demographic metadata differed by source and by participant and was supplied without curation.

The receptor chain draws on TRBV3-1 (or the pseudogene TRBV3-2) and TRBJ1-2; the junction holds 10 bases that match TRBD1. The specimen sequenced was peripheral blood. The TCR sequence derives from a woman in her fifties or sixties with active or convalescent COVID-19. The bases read TGTGCCAGCAGCCAAGATGGACAGGGGGTAGTGTATGGCTACACCTTC. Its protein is CASSQDGQGVVYGYTF.